The 5 T cell receptor beta chains presented below share a single source sample, sequenced in a study of molecular identifiers for immune sequencing clone quantification. TCRdb used MiXCR to reprocess the PCR reads, holding one entry per CDR3 protein. The data hold roughly 320,000 distinct CDR3 sequences, with about a fifth observed a single time. Sequences were obtained from naive CD8+ T cells from blood, with Jurkat cell RNA spiked in. Subset denoted: FACS-sorted CD8+CD4-CCR7+CD45RA+ naive T cells. All receptors come from a human donor in good health. Some libraries in this study had Jurkat cell RNA spiked in.

Notes on this clonotype: One base away lies a much larger clone, so this may be a sequencing read error. The rearrangement joins TRBV2 to TRBJ1-5; D possibly corresponds to TRBD1 (6 bases). The germline V gene encodes CDR1 SNHLY and CDR2 FYNNEI. V dropped 8 bases and J dropped 4 bases, with 12 bases sitting between them. The CDR3 sequence is 13 residues long. The DNA of the CDR3 is TGTGCCAGCGAAGGACAGACTAATCAGCCCCAGCATTTT. This translates into CASEGQTNQPQHF. Full variable domain (remainder filled in from reference TRBV2 and TRBJ1-5): EPEVTQTPSHQVTQMGQEVILRCVPISNHLYFYWYRQILGQKVEFLVSFYNNEISEKSEIFDDQFSVERPDGSNFTLKIRSTKLEDSAMYFCASEGQTNQPQHFGDGTRLSIL.

There are a few counts of this clonotype. The V call is TRBV4-2, the J call TRBJ2-3, with D hard to call. Per the germline V gene, CDR1 is LGHNA and CDR2 is YNFKEQ. CDR3 length: 16 amino acids. V dropped 1 base and J dropped 0 bases, with 11 bases sitting between them. CDR3 coding DNA: TGTGCCAGCAGCCAAGTACCTTTTCAGAGCACAGATACGCAGTATTTT. Amino acids: CASSQVPFQSTDTQYF.

On this clonotype: A much larger clone is a single base away; this may be a read error. The chain combines TRBV30 with TRBJ1-1, with no clear D. The CDR3 totals 12 residues. CDR1 GTSNPN and CDR2 SVGIG come from the germline V gene (reference sequence). The V end was cut by 0 bases, the J end by 4 bases, with 6 bases between. The CDR3 loop reads CAWSVPTTEAFF. CDR3 nucleotides: TGTGCCTGGAGTGTACCGACCACTGAAGCTTTCTTT.

This clonotype appeared many times. The chain employs TRBV6-2 or TRBV6-3 and TRBJ2-7; 7 positions match TRBD1. Trimming removed 0 bases from V and 2 bases from J; junction bases left unmatched: 4. CDR3 size: 15 residues. Germline CDR1 MNHEY, CDR2 SVGEGT. The CDR3 DNA reads TGTGCCAGCAGTTACTCGACAGGGCTCACCTACGAGCAGTACTTC. Protein: CASSYSTGLTYEQYF.

This clonotype has ten or more counts. The chain employs TRBV29-1 and TRBJ2-1; TRBD2 aligns across 14 bases. CDR1 is SQVTM, CDR2 ANQGSEA, per germline. J lost 4 bases, V lost 1 base, and 0 bases had no gene match. The CDR3 loop spans 15 amino acids. CDR3 sequence (DNA): TGCAGCGTTGAAGGGACTAGCGGGGGGTACAATGAGCAGTTCTTC. This translates into CSVEGTSGGYNEQFF.